The source of this TCR beta chain is a study of read filtering for tumor transcriptome and immune sequencing. Study-wide points: The CD138-negative fraction was mixed bone marrow immune cells, not pure T cells.

From roughly 390 ng of RNA, a library with molecular barcoded alpha/delta and beta/gamma adaptors was made. TCRdb re-called the reads through MiXCR, storing one row per CDR3 protein. The sample has fewer than 35,000 distinct CDR3 sequences, around 18% seen once. The sample holds many counts of this clonotype. Its matching antigen is unknown. CDR1 is MNHNS, CDR2 SASEGT, per germline. The CDR3 extends over 16 amino acids. V was cut by 2 bases and J by 6 bases, with 14 bases left in between. V usage is TRBV6-1 and J usage is TRBJ1-6; D gene unclear. This receptor was obtained from a donor at least 40 years old with multiple myeloma. Sequencing input: a population of CD138-negative cells sorted from bone marrow. The CDR3 spells CASSERGGSFNSPLHF. In DNA, the CDR3 is TGTGCCAGCAGTGAACGGGGTGGCTCTTTTAATTCACCCCTCCACTTT.